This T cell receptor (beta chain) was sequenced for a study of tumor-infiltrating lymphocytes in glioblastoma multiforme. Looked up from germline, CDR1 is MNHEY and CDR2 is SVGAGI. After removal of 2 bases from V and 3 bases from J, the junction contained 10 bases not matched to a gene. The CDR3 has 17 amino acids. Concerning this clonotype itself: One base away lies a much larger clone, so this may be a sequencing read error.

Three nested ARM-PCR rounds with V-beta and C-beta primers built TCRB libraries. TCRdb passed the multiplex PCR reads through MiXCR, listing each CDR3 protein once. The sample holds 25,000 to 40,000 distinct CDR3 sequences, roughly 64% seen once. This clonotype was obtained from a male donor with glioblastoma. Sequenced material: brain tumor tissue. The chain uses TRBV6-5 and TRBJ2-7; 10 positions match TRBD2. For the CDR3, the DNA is TGTGCCAGCAGTTACGGACCAGCGGGGGGGTGGGACTACGAGCAGTACTTC. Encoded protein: CASSYGPAGGWDYEQYF.